The 2 T cell receptor beta chains listed next were all sequenced from one sample in a study of T cells in tuberculosis. Measured with immunoSEQ multiplex PCR; TCRdb has only the in-frame clones, and not every one. Of some 23,000 clones listed, around 90% were seen once; the top ten hold about 17%. What was sequenced was PBMCs. The receptor source for this set is a donor aged 5 to 30 with latent tuberculosis or without tuberculosis infection. Some clones in this sample may be carry-over from other donors' samples.

The genes are TRBV13 and TRBJ2-7; 7 positions match TRBD1. Germline CDR1 is PRHDT and CDR2 is FYEKMQ (reference sequence). The length of the CDR3 is 15 residues. V dropped 4 bases and J dropped 0; count of bases not matched to a gene: 6. The CDR3 DNA reads as TGTGCCAGCAGCTCTCCGGGACAGAACTCCTACGAGCAGTACTTC. Residues: CASSSPGQNSYEQYF. Variable domain in full (rest from reference TRBV13 and TRBJ2-7): AAGVIQSPRHLIKEKRETATLKCYPIPRHDTVYWYQQGPGQDPQFLISFYEKMQSDKGSIPDRFSAQQFSDYHSELNMSSLELGDSALYFCASSSPGQNSYEQYFGPGTRLTVT.

J is TRBJ2-1 and V is TRBV2; no definite D call. CDR1 is SNHLY and CDR2 is FYNNEI in the germline V gene. This CDR3 is 10 amino acids long. V dropped 4 bases and J dropped 10 bases, with 5 bases sitting between them. The DNA for the CDR3 is TGTGCCAGCAGTGGTAGAGAGCAGTTCTTC. This sequence encodes CASSGREQFF.